This paragraph reports one T cell receptor beta chain. The antigen remains undetermined. V was cut by 1 base and J by 0 bases, with 5 bases left in between. The CDR3 is made up of 14 amino acids. Germline V gene data show CDR1 as LNHNV and CDR2 as YYDKDF (reference sequence). The data derive from a study of radiotherapy plus CTLA-4 blockade in lung cancer. Study findings and constraints: It was early blood T cell clone dynamics, with interferon-beta, that reportedly best predicted response.

Chemo-refractory metastatic non-small-cell lung cancer patients were treated with focal radiation plus CTLA-4 blockade with ipilimumab. TCRdb keeps only in-frame clones here, not all; method: immunoSEQ multiplex PCR. Among roughly 73,000 clones listed, over 75% were seen once. The source was peripheral blood, collected from a patient treated with radiotherapy plus ipilimumab. This rearrangement joins TRBV15 to TRBJ2-3; perhaps D is TRBD1 or TRBD2 (5 bases each). The TCR sequence derives from a human donor with non-small cell lung cancer that progressed on radiotherapy plus ipilimumab. The CDR3 region has the DNA TGTGCCACCAGCAGAGGGGGGAGCACAGATACGCAGTATTTT. Translating gives CATSRGGSTDTQYF.